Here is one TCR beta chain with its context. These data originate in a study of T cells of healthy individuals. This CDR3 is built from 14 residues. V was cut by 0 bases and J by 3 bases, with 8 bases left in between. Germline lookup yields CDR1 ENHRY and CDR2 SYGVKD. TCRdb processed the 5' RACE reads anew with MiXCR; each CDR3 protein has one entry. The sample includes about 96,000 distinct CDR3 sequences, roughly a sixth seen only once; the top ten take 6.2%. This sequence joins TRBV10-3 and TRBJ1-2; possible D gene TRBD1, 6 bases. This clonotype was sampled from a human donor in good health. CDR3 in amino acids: CAISESRGDYGYTF. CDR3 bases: TGTGCCATCAGTGAGTCAAGGGGGGACTATGGCTACACCTTC.